This T cell receptor beta chain was recovered during a study of blood T cells in healthy people across ages (dated by TCRdb to the mid-2010s). Regarding the research as a whole: In model experiments, template switching captured roughly one uniquely barcoded TCR beta cDNA molecule for every two T cells. The donors were divided into four age groups: young (average around 15 years), middle-aged (about 41), aged (about 60) and long-lived (roughly 82). Two additional independent replicas of 1 million unique cDNA reads from the same blood draw were analyzed for two donors (one aged 18 to 29 and one aged 80 or older). Donors of different ages were randomly distributed across sequencing lanes to avoid experimental bias. Using deep sequencing normalized with unique cDNA molecular identifiers, the study measured how TCR beta repertoire diversity changes with age.

The investigation overall reported the following: The percentage of naive T cells measured by flow cytometry correlated strongly with observed TCR beta diversity. Observed TCR beta diversity per million T cells fell roughly linearly with age, and a significant reduction was already apparent by age roughly 41. Estimates of total diversity from one million sequenced T cells were regarded as lower bounds and underestimates. Compared with the aged group, more naive CD4+ T cells, fewer expanded clones and increased TCR diversity were shown by the long-lived group, suggesting age selection. The CMV infection status of donors was not known, potentially confounding age-related changes in expanded clonotypes. Bulk unsorted PBMC profiling prevented conclusive comparison of naive and antigen-experienced compartments.

The library was generated by 5' RACE. The run used an Illumina HiSeq 2500. A second PCR of roughly 6 to 11 cycles was run with a J-beta primer mix and a sample-barcoded 5' primer. A template-switch 5' adaptor carrying 12 random nucleotides introduced a unique molecular identifier onto each TCR beta cDNA molecule. At least 2.5 million CDR3-containing paired-end reads were obtained from each sample. The Mint cDNA synthesis kit, primed by a TRBC-specific oligonucleotide, was used to synthesize first-strand cDNA from all RNA. After uracil-DNA glycosylase treatment, a first 18-cycle PCR used universal primers M1SS and BC2_uni_R on all cDNA. Per the source publication's procedure: Each sample was normalized by randomly selecting 1 million high-quality reads, each carrying a distinct molecular identifier. Reads sharing molecular identifiers were discarded rather than binned into consensus sequences. CDR3 identification, clonotype clustering and error correction used MiTCR with a Q25 quality threshold and the strictest error-elimination algorithm. A nonparametric unseen species model using Euler transformation provided a lower-bound estimate of total TCR beta diversity. TCRdb reworked the public reads: Q25 trimming with fastp, MiXCR clone assembly, productive beta chains retained. For every CDR3 protein sequence, its rows merge into one entry that carries the most common genes and DNA. The V and J calls reflect TCRdb's pipeline rather than the authors' work. The sample has roughly 500,000 distinct CDR3 sequences on record, 25% to 30% of them singletons. Around a sixth of the sample goes to the ten largest clones.

CDR1 and CDR2, per the germline V gene, are SGHRS and YFSETQ. The CDR3 sequence holds 14 residues, the cysteine and phenylalanine included. Only CDR3 DNA remains: 42 bases, in frame from the first base. Ends trimmed: V by 4 bases, J by 6 bases; bases unmatched to a gene: 5. This clonotype was picked up a small number of times. The clone's antigen remains unknown. One base away there is no much larger clone; base qualities are not given. The roughly 37 donors, aged 6 to 90 years, were systemically healthy Caucasian individuals from Russia. Each donor gave around 9.8 milliliters of peripheral blood, collected into EDTA-treated Vacutainer tubes. Ficoll-Paque density-gradient centrifugation was used to isolate PBMCs, with at least 6.5 million obtained per sample. Trizol reagent was used to extract total RNA from PBMCs, with at least 5.5 micrograms per sample. Naive CD45RAhigh/CD27high T cell percentages were measured by flow cytometry on a PBMC aliquot from every donor.

Sequencing was done on a sample of blood. This sequence originates from a woman in her sixties or seventies in good health. The V and J segments used are TRBV5-1 and TRBJ2-7; 12 middle bases align to TRBD2. CDR3 protein: CASSLLAGGPEQYF. The sequenced DNA is TGCGCCAGCAGCCTCCTAGCGGGGGGGCCCGAGCAGTACTTC. Beyond the CDR3, the reference TRBV5-1 and TRBJ2-7 genes provide the residues; the full variable domain reads: KAGVTQTPRYLIKTRGQQVTLSCSPISGHRSVSWYQQTPGQGLQFLFEYFSETQRNKGNFPGRFSGRQFSNSRSEMNVSTLELGDSALYLCASSLLAGGPEQYFGPGTRLTVT.